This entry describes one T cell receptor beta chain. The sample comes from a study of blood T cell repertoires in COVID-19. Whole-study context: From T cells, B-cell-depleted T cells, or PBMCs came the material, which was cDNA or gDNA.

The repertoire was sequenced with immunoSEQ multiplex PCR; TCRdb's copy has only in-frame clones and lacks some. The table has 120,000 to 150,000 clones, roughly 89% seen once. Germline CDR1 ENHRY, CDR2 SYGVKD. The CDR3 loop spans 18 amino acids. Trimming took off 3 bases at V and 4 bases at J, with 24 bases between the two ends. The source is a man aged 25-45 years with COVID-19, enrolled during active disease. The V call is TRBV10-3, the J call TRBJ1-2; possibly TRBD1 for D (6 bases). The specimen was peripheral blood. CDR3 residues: CAISDPGLRATGGYGYTF. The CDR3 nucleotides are TGTGCCATCAGTGATCCGGGACTAAGGGCGACAGGTGGCTATGGCTACACCTTC.